The 6 T cell receptor beta chains given below trace back to one sample, sequenced in a study of T cell repertoires in cytomegalovirus infection. These receptors' antigens are unknown. TCRdb processed the reads anew with MiXCR; each CDR3 protein has one entry. The repertoire consists of roughly 180,000 distinct CDR3 sequences, with 20% to 25% occurring once and the leading ten covering around a quarter. Source: CD8+ T cells from cultured PBMCs, taken from culture after CMV antigen stimulation. The origin of the receptors is a human donor in good health (CMV status not recorded). Some clones in this sample may be carry-over from other donors' samples.

This clonotype was found many times. The chain couples TRBV7-2 to TRBJ1-1, with 7 nucleotides matching TRBD1. Germline trimming cut 5 bases from V and 0 bases from J; bases unmatched to any gene: 6. CDR1 is SGHTA, CDR2 FQGNSA, per germline. The CDR3 sequence is 15 residues long. CDR3 sequence (DNA): TGTGCCAGCAGCGCGGCAGGGGGAGTGAACACTGAAGCTTTCTTT. As protein: CASSAAGGVNTEAFF.

This clonotype was seen a few times. The rearrangement links TRBV5-6 to TRBJ1-4; TRBD1 might be the D (6 bases). V was shortened by 8 bases and J by 8 bases, with 19 bases between the two germline ends. Germline V gives CDR1 SGHDT, CDR2 YYEEEE. The CDR3 length is 14 residues. CDR3: CASNQGRGTEKLFF. The CDR3 DNA is TGTGCCAGTAACCAGGGGAGGGGAACAGAAAAACTGTTTTTT. Filled out from reference TRBV5-6 and TRBJ1-4, the complete variable domain reads DAGVTQSPTHLIKTRGQQVTLRCSPKSGHDTVSWYQQALGQGPQFIFQYYEEEERQRGNFPDRFSGHQFPNYSSELNVNALLLGDSALYLCASNQGRGTEKLFFGSGTQLSVL.

The chain combines TRBV7-3 with TRBJ2-3; 8 bases fit TRBD2. J gave up 2 bases and V 4 bases, and 5 bases lay outside the gene matches. Per the germline V gene, CDR1 is SGHTA and CDR2 is FQGTGA. This CDR3 has 15 amino acids. The CDR3, as DNA: TGTGCCAGCAGCTGGATAGCGGGAAACACAGATACGCAGTATTTT. Amino acid sequence: CASSWIAGNTDTQYF. Full variable domain (outside the CDR3, taken from reference TRBV7-3 and TRBJ2-3): GAGVSQTPSNKVTEKGKYVELRCDPISGHTALYWYRQSLGQGPEFLIYFQGTGAADDSGLPNDRFFAVRPEGSVSTLKIQRTERGDSAVYLCASSWIAGNTDTQYFGPGTRLTVL.

This clonotype was observed a handful of times. This sequence joins TRBV4-3 and TRBJ2-1; perhaps TRBD2 as D (5 bases). Trimming took 0 bases from V and 7 from J, leaving 13 bases between them. The CDR3 is made up of 15 amino acids. CDR1 and CDR2 from the germline V gene are LGHNA and YSLEER. The CDR3 nucleotides are TGCGCCAGCAGCCAAGATACCCGGGGTGGAAATGAGCAGTTCTTC. It is translated as CASSQDTRGGNEQFF.

This clonotype was seen only a few times. The chain uses TRBV5-1 and TRBJ2-7; D may be TRBD1 (6 bases). The germline CDR1 and CDR2 sequences are SGHRS and YFSETQ. V was clipped by 6 bases and J by 2 bases, with 12 bases between them. This CDR3 comprises 13 residues. The CDR3, as DNA: TGCGCCAGCAACCCGACAGGAACCTACGAGCAGTACTTC. This encodes CASNPTGTYEQYF.

This clonotype was detected only a few times. The V call is TRBV10-2, the J call TRBJ1-4; weak D call: TRBD1 (5 bases). The V and J ends lost 3 bases and 7 bases respectively, with 15 bases between them. Germline V gives CDR1 WSHSY, CDR2 SAAADI. The CDR3 extends over 15 amino acids. The CDR3 loop is CASSDVPGLAEKLFF. In DNA, the CDR3 is TGCGCCAGCAGTGATGTTCCAGGGCTGGCTGAAAAACTGTTTTTT.